A single sample gave rise to the 7 T cell receptor beta chains below, sequenced in a study of blood T cell repertoires in COVID-19. Assay: immunoSEQ multiplex PCR; the TCRdb copy retains only in-frame clones and omits some. The sample gives about 140,000 clones, 70% to 85% of which show up once; 3% to 4.5% is in the top ten. Sequencing was done on a sample of peripheral blood. These receptor sequences come from a man in his sixties with acute or convalescent COVID-19.

The rearrangement uses TRBV7-9 and TRBJ2-3; perhaps TRBD2 as D (6 bases). Trimming pared 3 bases from V and 3 bases from J, leaving 13 bases between. CDR3 length: 15 amino acids. Germline values: CDR1 SEHNR, CDR2 FQNEAQ (reference sequence). CDR3 sequence: CASSFNSGPTDTQYF. In DNA form, the CDR3 reads TGTGCCAGCAGCTTTAATAGCGGACCAACAGATACGCAGTATTTT.

The rearrangement links TRBV2 to TRBJ2-7; D is undetermined. V was pared by 4 bases and J by 2 bases, with 3 bases between. The CDR3 runs 11 residues. Germline CDR1 reads SNHLY; CDR2 reads FYNNEI. CDR3 region: CASSGAYEQYF. CDR3 coding DNA: TGTGCCAGCAGTGGAGCCTACGAGCAGTACTTC.

The CDR3 loop reads CASSLNFAGASYEQYF. The CDR3 coding sequence is TGTGCCAGCAGTTTAAATTTTGCAGGGGCATCCTACGAGCAGTACTTC. This chain joins TRBV27 and TRBJ2-5; possibly TRBD1 for D (6 bases). The last part of the DNA fits TRBJ2-7 better; the J call may be wrong. Germline lookup yields CDR1 MNHEY and CDR2 SMNVEV (reference sequence). The CDR3 extends over 16 amino acids.

This clone was observed a few times. The rearrangement links TRBV25-1 to TRBJ1-2; TRBD1 might be the D (6 bases). The CDR3 is 16 residues long. Trimming took off 4 bases at V and 0 bases at J, with 15 bases between the two ends. Germline assignment: CDR1 MGHDK and CDR2 SYGVNS. In DNA, the CDR3 is TGTGCCAGCAGTGTACAATCAGGGGTGGCTAACTATGGCTACACCTTC. Its protein is CASSVQSGVANYGYTF.

The table lists this clone with a count of one. The J gene is TRBJ2-1, the V gene TRBV5-4; 15 bases are shared with TRBD2. Unmatched junction bases numbered 5, after V lost 4 bases and J lost 9 bases. The CDR3 covers 15 residues. CDR1 and CDR2 from the germline V gene are SGHNT and YYREEE (reference sequence). The CDR3 region is CASSPGTSGRSEQFF. The CDR3 DNA reads as TGTGCCAGCAGCCCCGGGACTAGCGGGAGGAGTGAGCAGTTCTTC.

This chain connects TRBV5-1 to TRBJ2-3, with TRBD2 matching over 8 bases. The length of the CDR3 is 16 residues. V was pared by 2 bases and J by 2 bases, with 7 bases of the junction left unmatched. Germline V CDR1 and CDR2: SGHRS, YFSETQ. The CDR3, as DNA: TGCGCCAGCAGCTTCCTTACTAGCGGTAACACAGATACGCAGTATTTT. Translated, it gives CASSFLTSGNTDTQYF.

This clone has a count of ten or more. CDR3 coding DNA: TGCAGCGTTGAAGACAGGGGGTACACCATATATTTT. Its protein is CSVEDRGYTIYF. The genes are TRBV29-1 and TRBJ1-3, with TRBD1 matching 7 bases. This CDR3 has 12 amino acids. The ends lost 0 bases at V and 8 bases at J; junction bases unmatched: 1. Germline V gene sequence: CDR1 SQVTM, CDR2 ANQGSEA.